Listed below are T cell receptor beta chains from one sample, sequenced in a study of blood T cell repertoires in COVID-19. Libraries were prepared by immunoSEQ multiplex PCR; TCRdb keeps only in-frame clonotypes and omits some of them. The table records about 220,000 clones, 80% to 85% of them present only once. Sequencing used peripheral blood. Source of these receptors: a young man with active or convalescent COVID-19. CDR3s include the opening cysteine and the closing phenylalanine or tryptophan. The D gene is left open where the match is weak. For some rows the clone size is stated as once, few or many, or as a class when expanded; others skip it.

>-|-|16|TRBV4-1|TRBJ2-5
CASSPRPGVYQETQYF
TGCGCCAGCAGCCCCCGCCCAGGGGTGTACCAAGAGACCCAGTACTTC
>-|-|16|TRBV6-2/TRBV6-3|TRBJ1-1
CASSYRLGTRETEAFF
TGTGCCAGCAGTTACCGGTTAGGAACACGGGAAACTGAAGCTTTCTTT
>TRBD1|-|13|TRBV6-5|TRBJ1-1
CASRGQTNTEAFF
TGTGCCAGCAGGGGACAGACGAACACTGAAGCTTTCTTT
>TRBD1|few|15|TRBV27|TRBJ1-2
CASSLLGLGDSGYTF
TGTGCCAGCAGTTTATTGGGTTTGGGGGACAGTGGCTACACCTTC
>-|-|13|TRBV11-3|TRBJ2-1
CASSLDIRNEQFF
TGTGCCAGCAGCTTAGATATCCGCAATGAGCAGTTCTTC
>TRBD2|-|15|TRBV27|TRBJ2-1
CASSSRGGPYNEQFF
TGTGCCAGCAGCTCTCGGGGGGGCCCCTACAATGAGCAGTTCTTC
>TRBD1|-|15|TRBV28|TRBJ1-5
CASSQGQVSNQLQHF
TGTGCCAGCAGTCAGGGACAGGTTAGCAATCAGCTCCAGCATTTT
>TRBD1|-|21|TRBV28|TRBJ1-3
CASSLSLQGDLYTNSGNTIYF
TGTGCCAGCAGTTTATCCTTACAGGGGGACCTGTATACCAACTCTGGAAACACCATATATTTT
>TRBD2|-|16|TRBV4-2|TRBJ2-1
CASSQELAGPLGEQFF
TGTGCCAGCAGCCAAGAACTAGCGGGGCCTCTCGGTGAGCAGTTCTTC
>TRBD2|-|16|TRBV6-2/TRBV6-3|TRBJ2-1
CASSSPTSPPHNEQFF
TGTGCCAGCAGTTCGCCGACTAGCCCTCCCCACAATGAGCAGTTCTTC
>TRBD2|-|14|TRBV19|TRBJ2-7
CASSIAAGGYEQYF
TGTGCCAGTAGTATAGCGGCGGGAGGATACGAGCAGTACTTC
>-|-|15|TRBV28|TRBJ2-3
CASSHPASRADTQYF
TGTGCCAGCAGTCACCCGGCCTCCCGGGCAGATACGCAGTATTTT
>TRBD2|-|15|TRBV5-6|TRBJ2-1
CASSPTSDSYNEQFF
TGTGCCAGCAGCCCGACTAGCGACTCCTACAATGAGCAGTTCTTC
>TRBD1|-|14|TRBV28|TRBJ1-1
CASSLRGRTGFAFF
TGTGCCAGCAGTTTAAGGGGGCGCACAGGGTTTGCTTTCTTT
>-|-|17|TRBV4-1|TRBJ1-6
CASSQAMSSSYNSPLHF
TGCGCCAGCAGCCAAGCGATGAGTAGCTCCTATAATTCACCCCTCCACTTT
>TRBD2|-|15|TRBV3-1/TRBV3-2|TRBJ2-2
CASNQLAGLTGELFF
TGTGCCAGCAACCAATTAGCGGGCCTCACCGGGGAGCTGTTTTTT
>TRBD1|-|15|TRBV4-3|TRBJ2-7
CASSQDRDSSYEQYF
TGCGCCAGCAGCCAAGACCGGGACAGCTCCTACGAGCAGTACTTC
>-|once|15|TRBV4-1|TRBJ2-7
CASSLLPSRGHEQYF
TGCGCCAGCAGCCTCCTCCCCTCTAGAGGTCACGAGCAGTACTTC
>-|-|16|TRBV18|TRBJ1-2
CASSPTDLLGANGYTF
TGTGCCAGCTCACCAACCGACCTTCTAGGGGCTAACGGCTACACCTTC
>-|-|13|TRBV28|TRBJ1-2
CAAGGPHNYGYTF
TGTGCCGCGGGGGGGCCTCACAACTATGGCTACACCTTC
>TRBD1|-|17|TRBV27|TRBJ2-3
CASSLPPGQGLPDTQYF
TGTGCCAGCAGTTTACCTCCGGGACAGGGGCTCCCAGATACGCAGTATTTT
>-|-|16|TRBV9|TRBJ2-3
CASSVEARRFADTQYF
TGTGCCAGCAGCGTAGAGGCCCGGAGGTTTGCAGATACGCAGTATTTT
>TRBD1|-|13|TRBV30|TRBJ2-4
CAWSGGGPNIQYF
TGTGCCTGGAGTGGAGGGGGCCCAAACATTCAGTACTTC
>-|-|13|TRBV5-4|TRBJ2-7
CASSSRGNYEQYF
TGTGCCAGCAGCTCCAGGGGTAACTACGAGCAGTACTTC